The subject of this entry is one T cell receptor beta chain. Its antigen is currently unknown. The cohort excluded patients with autoimmune disease history or systemic immunosuppression. The CDR3 covers 14 residues. J was trimmed by 6 bases and V by 0 bases; bases with no gene match: 3. Germline-derived CDR1 and CDR2 are MNHEY and SVGAGI. Only in-frame clones appear in the TCRdb table, and some are missing; sequencing was by immunoSEQ multiplex PCR. The data contain tens of thousands of clones, more than 70% of them singletons. The entry originates in a study of OX40 agonist ivuxolimab in advanced cancers. As for the study in general: Of the patients, three showed partial responses, one with hepatocellular carcinoma and two with cutaneous melanoma. Study results and caveats: CD4+ and CD8+ blood T cells expanded clonally by week 6 at 0.1 to 3.0 mg/kg.

This sequence was found in an adult with an advanced solid tumor such as melanoma, head and neck, liver or kidney cancer. V is TRBV6-5 and J is TRBJ1-2, with 8 bases identical to TRBD1. Material: CD4+ or CD8+ T cells sorted from blood, obtained in a trial of the OX40 agonist ivuxolimab. CDR3 in amino acids: CASSYSLTGDGYTF. CDR3 coding DNA: TGTGCCAGCAGTTACTCTTTGACAGGGGATGGCTACACCTTC.